The clone carrying this T cell receptor (beta chain) was seen at least ten times. No antigen is known for it. MiXCR was run by TCRdb on the 5' RACE reads, yielding one entry per CDR3 protein. The sample records 45,000 to 60,000 distinct CDR3 sequences, approximately 11% being singletons. This sample's time point: longitudinal time-point 3. J gave up 6 bases and V 7 bases, and 8 bases lay outside the gene matches. The CDR3 runs 14 residues. The record originates from a study of neurological immune-mediated disorders. Broader study findings: The absence of shared CDR3 amino acid sequences among expanded clones across subjects suggests private repertoires in all groups.

The sequenced sample consisted of PBMCs. The chain uses TRBV12-3 or TRBV12-4 and TRBJ2-2; 7 positions match TRBD1. The receptor comes from a male donor with HTLV-1-associated myelopathy (HAM/TSP). CDR3 coding DNA: TGTGCCAGCAATCGTAAGGGGGCGTCCGGGGAGCTGTTTTTT. This encodes CASNRKGASGELFF.